A single sample is the source of the 15 T cell receptor beta chains below, sequenced in a study of early T cells in non-severe SARS-CoV-2 infection. One entry per CDR3 protein results from TCRdb running MiXCR on the 5' RACE reads. This table holds tens of thousands of distinct CDR3 sequences, approximately 11% found once. The specimen was whole blood. The receptor source for this set is an adult who was a healthcare worker with PCR-confirmed SARS-CoV-2 infection or an uninfected control (not recorded which).

The sample holds many counts of this clonotype. The chain employs TRBV6-2 or TRBV6-3 and TRBJ2-3, with D tentatively TRBD2 (5 bases). CDR3 length: 16 amino acids. The V end was cut by 0 bases, the J end by 3 bases, with 13 bases between. From germline, CDR1 is MNHEY and CDR2 SVGEGT. The CDR3 bases are TGTGCCAGCAGTTACTCGACCCGGGGAAGGACAGATACGCAGTATTTT. This gives the protein CASSYSTRGRTDTQYF.

This clonotype was counted ten times or more. V usage is TRBV13 and J usage is TRBJ1-5; D uncertain. CDR1 and CDR2 from the germline V gene are PRHDT and FYEKMQ (reference sequence). V was clipped by 3 bases and J by 3 bases, with 6 bases between them. The CDR3 is 13 amino acids. The CDR3 spells CASSFGFNQPQHF. The CDR3 DNA reads as TGTGCCAGCAGCTTTGGGTTCAATCAGCCCCAGCATTTT.

This clonotype has a count of ten or more. This sequence joins TRBV29-1 and TRBJ2-2; no clear D. The germline CDR1 and CDR2 sequences are SQVTM and ANQGSEA. V was pared by 6 bases and J by 0 bases, with 11 bases between. This CDR3 comprises 14 residues. CDR3 residues: CSVAIGANTGELFF. The CDR3, as DNA: TGCAGCGTCGCTATTGGGGCGAACACCGGGGAGCTGTTTTTT.

This clonotype was found many times. This chain uses TRBV5-4 with TRBJ2-3, with unresolved D. V lost 2 bases and J 0 bases, leaving 7 bases between the germline ends. This CDR3 contains 14 residues. Per the germline V gene, CDR1 is SGHNT and CDR2 is YYREEE (reference sequence). In nucleotides, the CDR3 is TGTGCCAGCAGCTTTCGAAAGAGCACAGATACGCAGTATTTT. This encodes CASSFRKSTDTQYF. The full variable domain, completed using reference TRBV5-4 and TRBJ2-3, is ETGVTQSPTHLIKTRGQQVTLRCSSQSGHNTVSWYQQALGQGPQFIFQYYREEENGRGNFPPRFSGLQFPNYSSELNVNALELDDSALYLCASSFRKSTDTQYFGPGTRLTVL.

This clonotype has more than one count but fewer than ten. V and J are TRBV7-3 and TRBJ2-7, with D maybe TRBD1 (7 bases). Trimming took off 5 bases at V and 4 bases at J, with 15 bases between the two ends. The CDR3 runs 14 residues. Germline V gene data show CDR1 as SGHTA and CDR2 as FQGTGA. In DNA, the CDR3 is TGTGCCAGCAGCCCAACTCAGGGGGGTTACGAGCAGTACTTC. Protein: CASSPTQGGYEQYF. The variable domain in full, completed from reference TRBV7-3 and TRBJ2-7, reads GAGVSQTPSNKVTEKGKYVELRCDPISGHTALYWYRQSLGQGPEFLIYFQGTGAADDSGLPNDRFFAVRPEGSVSTLKIQRTERGDSAVYLCASSPTQGGYEQYFGPGTRLTVT.

This clonotype has ten or more counts. V gene TRBV5-4 combines with J gene TRBJ2-2, with D unresolved. The germline V gene has CDR1 SGHNT and CDR2 YYREEE (reference sequence). Deletions cut 4 bases from V and 4 bases from J, with 17 bases between. The CDR3 totals 16 residues. CDR3 region: CASSRAPRFSTGELFF. The CDR3 DNA reads TGTGCCAGCAGCAGGGCCCCAAGGTTTAGCACCGGGGAGCTGTTTTTT.

This clonotype was seen ten or more times. This sequence joins TRBV7-2 and TRBJ2-7; D possibly corresponds to TRBD1 (5 bases). This CDR3 is 14 amino acids long. V shed 5 bases and J shed 0 bases, with 11 bases lying between them. CDR1 and CDR2 from the germline V gene are SGHTA and FQGNSA. The CDR3 loop reads CASSVQGYSYEQYF. CDR3 nucleotides: TGTGCCAGCAGCGTTCAGGGATACTCCTACGAGCAGTACTTC.

This clonotype came up many times. The chain links TRBV7-2 to TRBJ2-2; tentative D call: TRBD2 (5 bases). V was clipped by 7 bases and J by 4 bases, with 19 bases between them. Germline V gene sequence: CDR1 SGHTA, CDR2 FQGNSA. The CDR3 extends over 16 amino acids. CDR3 DNA: TGTGCCAGCACTTACTCCCTGACTACGGGCACCGGGGAGCTGTTTTTT. Translating gives CASTYSLTTGTGELFF.

This chain connects TRBV6-1 to TRBJ2-3, with D unclear. This CDR3 region has 13 residues. Trimming took off 5 bases at V and 0 bases at J, with 6 bases between the two ends. Germline V CDR1 and CDR2: MNHNS, SASEGT. As DNA, the CDR3 is TGTGCCAGCAGTTTTATGAGCACAGATACGCAGTATTTT. Its translation is CASSFMSTDTQYF.

This clonotype showed up many times. The rearrangement links TRBV30 to TRBJ1-5; D ambiguous. The ends were cut back, 0 bases at V and 10 bases at J, with 13 bases in the middle. Looked up from germline, CDR1 is GTSNPN and CDR2 is SVGIG (reference sequence). The CDR3 spans 13 residues. The CDR3 here is CAWSVDEGIPQHF. DNA for the CDR3: TGTGCCTGGAGTGTCGACGAAGGGATCCCCCAGCATTTT. Looking up the rest from reference TRBV30 and TRBJ1-5 gives the full variable domain: SQTIHQWPATLVQPVGSPLSLECTVEGTSNPNLYWYRQAAGRGLQLLFYSVGIGQISSEVPQNLSASRPQDRQFILSSKKLLLSDSGFYLCAWSVDEGIPQHFGDGTRLSIL.

This clonotype was seen only a few times. V usage is TRBV29-1 and J usage is TRBJ2-7, with 7 bases fitting TRBD1. CDR3 length: 14 amino acids. Losses at the gene ends were 4 bases for V and 4 bases for J; bases not matched to a gene: 10. Germline assignment: CDR1 SQVTM and CDR2 ANQGSEA. CDR3 bases: TGCAGCGTTGGCCCCCGGACAGGCGATTACGAGCAGTACTTC. Its translation: CSVGPRTGDYEQYF.

The sample holds a few counts of this clonotype. The germline gene is not matched at one end of the junction; a read error may be the cause. The rearrangement links TRBV19 to TRBJ2-1, with TRBD1 identical over 9 bases. Germline CDR1 LNHDA, CDR2 SQIVND (reference sequence). The CDR3 is made up of 14 amino acids. The CDR3 loop is CASSSGTGTRYRIF. The CDR3 DNA reads as TGTGCCAGTAGCTCCGGGACAGGGACCAGATACAGGATCTTC.

In this sample, this clonotype turned up many times. The chain joins TRBV29-1 to TRBJ2-5, with 7 bases fitting TRBD1. Germline loops: CDR1 SQVTM, CDR2 ANQGSEA. V gave up 3 bases and J gave up 5 bases; unmatched junction bases: 6. The CDR3 extends over 13 amino acids. The CDR3 region has the DNA TGCAGCGTTGAGTCCAGGGGGAGCGAGACCCAGTACTTC. Its protein is CSVESRGSETQYF.

This clonotype was counted only a few times. The chain has TRBV9 and TRBJ1-1; D remains unclear. Trimming removed 0 bases at V and 0 bases at J, with 9 bases between. This CDR3 is built from 15 residues. Germline V CDR1 and CDR2: SGDLS, YYNGEE. The CDR3 protein is CASSVALGMNTEAFF. CDR3 sequence (DNA): TGTGCCAGCAGCGTAGCTTTAGGCATGAACACTGAAGCTTTCTTT.

This clonotype has just a few counts. The chain uses TRBV6-2 or TRBV6-3 and TRBJ1-5; TRBD1 matches at 11 bases. This CDR3 has 15 amino acids. Germline CDR1 reads MNHEY; CDR2 reads SVGEGT. The ends lost 6 bases at V and 6 bases at J; junction bases unmatched: 7. The CDR3 protein is CASSRTGGGGQPQHF. The CDR3 region has the DNA TGTGCCAGCAGCCGGACAGGGGGCGGCGGTCAGCCCCAGCATTTT.